A single sample is the source of the 2 T cell receptor beta chains below, sequenced in a study of human T cells and chemical hapten exposure. Regarding time point: patch test 2, 6 weeks after DPC sensitization. Treatment meaning: therapeutic diphenylcyclopropenone sensitization with weekly scalp DPC. TCRdb recomputed calls from the RACE reads with MiXCR, one row per CDR3 protein. The table has approximately 350,000 distinct CDR3 sequences, 6% to 7% seen once. Source: whole blood, taken in connection with sensitization to the hapten diphenylcyclopropenone (DPC). The receptors stem from a woman aged 18-35 years with alopecia areata. Some clones in this sample may be carry-over from other donors' samples.

This clonotype appeared many times. This chain links TRBV12-3 or TRBV12-4 with TRBJ1-2; TRBD1 matches 9 bases. The CDR3 runs 13 residues. Losses at the gene ends were 8 bases for V and 7 bases for J; bases not matched to a gene: 8. The CDR3 DNA reads TGTGCCAGCCGCGAACAGGGGGCGGGTGGCTACACCTTC. As protein: CASREQGAGGYTF.

A few counts support this clonotype. This rearrangement joins TRBV5-1 to TRBJ1-2, with 7 bases fitting TRBD1. Germline V gene lookup returns CDR1 SGHRS and CDR2 YFSETQ. V was clipped by 1 base and J by 4 bases; unmatched bases: 7. The CDR3 runs to 15 residues. CDR3 DNA sequence: TGCGCCAGCAGCTTGCCACCGGGACAGTCCTATGGCTACACCTTC. Protein product: CASSLPPGQSYGYTF. The full variable domain, with the rest looked up from reference TRBV5-1 and TRBJ1-2, is KAGVTQTPRYLIKTRGQQVTLSCSPISGHRSVSWYQQTPGQGLQFLFEYFSETQRNKGNFPGRFSGRQFSNSRSEMNVSTLELGDSALYLCASSLPPGQSYGYTFGSGTRLTVV.